This TCR beta chain was captured in a study of T cells in narcolepsy. Study-wide background: Patients with NT1 or NT2 and healthy control donors were enrolled. Study observations and caveats: In some patient and control memory CD4+ samples, autoreactive clones were absent. Autoreactive clonotypes reportedly recurred in blood of same and different patients, not controls. Comparing one patient's CSF and blood CD4+ clonotypes highlighted HCRT- and TRIB2-specific autoreactive clonotypes.

This CDR3 spans 15 amino acids. The germline CDR1 and CDR2 sequences are SGHDT and YYEEEE. V lost 2 bases to trimming and J lost 5 bases, with 16 bases between them. Concerning this clone: Its antigen is not identified.

The assay was immunoSEQ multiplex PCR, and TCRdb's table has in-frame clones only and misses some. The profile covers approximately 20,000 clones, with about 91% appearing a single time and more than 0.9% taken by the ten largest. V is TRBV5-6 and J is TRBJ2-5; a possible D gene is TRBD2 (5 bases). The sequence was obtained from a human donor with narcolepsy. Sequenced sample: CD45RA- memory CD4+ T cells from PBMCs. The DNA of the CDR3 is TGTGCCAGCAGCTTCCGGACTGTTTTTCAGGAGACCCAGTACTTC. Its protein product is CASSFRTVFQETQYF.